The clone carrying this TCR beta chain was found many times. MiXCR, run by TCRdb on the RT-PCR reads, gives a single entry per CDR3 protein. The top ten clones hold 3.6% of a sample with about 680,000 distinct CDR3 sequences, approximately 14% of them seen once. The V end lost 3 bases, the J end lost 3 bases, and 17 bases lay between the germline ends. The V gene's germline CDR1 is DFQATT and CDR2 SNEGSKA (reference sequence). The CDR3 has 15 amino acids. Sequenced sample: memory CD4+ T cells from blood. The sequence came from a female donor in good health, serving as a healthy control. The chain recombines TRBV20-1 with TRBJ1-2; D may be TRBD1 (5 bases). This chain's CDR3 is CSARITGPLYYGYTF. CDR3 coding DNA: TGCAGTGCTAGGATAACGGGACCTCTCTACTATGGCTACACCTTC.